These 5 T cell receptor beta chains share one sample of origin, sequenced in a study of T cell responses to AZD1222 COVID-19 vaccine. Profiling relied on immunoSEQ multiplex PCR, and the TCRdb table lists in-frame clones only, not all of them. The sample contains roughly 120,000 clones, about 87% of which appear only once. The source was peripheral blood, collected 28 days after the second AZD1222 dose. All receptors derive from an adult who received the AZD1222 COVID-19 vaccine.

The chain couples TRBV6-5 to TRBJ2-1; 7 nucleotides line up with TRBD1. Per the germline V gene, CDR1 is MNHEY and CDR2 is SVGAGI. The J segment lost 7 bases and the V segment lost 7 bases, leaving 13 bases of the junction unmatched. This CDR3 has 15 residues. This CDR3 reads CASTLSGRGTNEQFF. Here the CDR3 DNA reads TGTGCCAGCACCCTCTCGGGCAGGGGGACAAATGAGCAGTTCTTC.

The chain couples TRBV11-3 to TRBJ1-3; D is possibly TRBD1 (5 bases). V dropped 0 bases and J dropped 3 bases, with 12 bases sitting between them. CDR3 length: 16 residues. Germline CDR1 SGHNT, CDR2 YENEEA. The CDR3 sequence: CASSLDPGVGGNTIYF. CDR3 bases: TGTGCCAGCAGCTTAGATCCGGGGGTCGGTGGAAACACCATATATTTT. Supplemented by reference TRBV11-3 and TRBJ1-3, the full variable domain reads EAGVVQSPRYKIIEKKQPVAFWCNPISGHNTLYWYLQNLGQGPELLIRYENEEAVDDSQLPKDRFSAERLKGVDSTLKIQPAELGDSAVYLCASSLDPGVGGNTIYFGEGSWLTVV.

The rearrangement links TRBV5-1 to TRBJ2-1; a weak D match, TRBD2 (6 bases). Looked up from germline, CDR1 is SGHRS and CDR2 is YFSETQ. The CDR3 contains 15 residues. V was pared by 0 bases and J by 3 bases, with 10 bases between. The CDR3 region is CASSLVQEGYNEQFF. DNA of the CDR3: TGCGCCAGCAGCTTGGTGCAGGAGGGCTACAATGAGCAGTTCTTC.

This chain connects TRBV29-1 to TRBJ2-2, with 8 bases matching TRBD2. The CDR3 loop spans 15 amino acids. Looked up from germline, CDR1 is SQVTM and CDR2 is ANQGSEA. V dropped 6 bases and J dropped 6; count of bases not matched to a gene: 12. CDR3 nucleotides: TGCAGCGTCCGGCCTAGCGGGTTTTCTCCCGGGGAGCTGTTTTTT. Its protein is CSVRPSGFSPGELFF.

The chain employs TRBV28 and TRBJ1-2; D remains ambiguous. The length of the CDR3 is 12 residues. Germline V lookup: CDR1 MDHEN, CDR2 SYDVKM. V was shortened by 3 bases and J by 8 bases, with 10 bases between the two germline ends. The CDR3 reads CASSFQRRGYTF. The CDR3 nucleotides read TGTGCCAGCAGTTTTCAGCGGCGGGGCTACACCTTC.